This TCR beta chain was captured in a study of Graves' ophthalmopathy and Graves' hyperthyroidism. Amplifying from RNA transcripts, the study obtained TCR beta CDR3 regions. A first-round RT-PCR used HTBI primers, followed by a second-round multiplex PCR. TCRdb ran MiXCR on the multiplex PCR reads and lists one entry per CDR3 protein. This table has a few hundred thousand distinct CDR3 sequences, 17% appearing once. This clonotype occurred many times. Its antigen is currently unknown. This CDR3 has 13 residues. Germline V gene sequence: CDR1 MNHNS, CDR2 SASEGT. The V end lost 2 bases, the J end lost 8 bases, and 12 bases lay between the germline ends. Broader study findings: Detected in blood as well were most expanded thyroid clonotypes with frequency above 0.001. The model forecast ophthalmopathy progression, reaching roughly 70% sensitivity and 72% to 80% specificity.

The clonotype was recovered from an adult man with Graves' ophthalmopathy. The chain employs TRBV6-1 and TRBJ1-2; no clear D. Input material: peripheral blood. The CDR3 loop is CASSESLKGGYTF. The CDR3 region has the DNA TGTGCCAGCAGTGAATCCCTCAAGGGAGGCTACACCTTC.